A single sample gave rise to the 30 T cell receptor beta chains below, sequenced in a study of blood T cell repertoires in COVID-19. Sequencing used immunoSEQ multiplex PCR; TCRdb keeps in-frame clones, though not all of them. The data hold about 260,000 clones, with around 90% observed a single time. The sequenced sample consisted of peripheral blood. The receptor source for this set is a human donor in a cohort sampled during active COVID-19.

V usage is TRBV6-5 and J usage is TRBJ1-2, with 9 nucleotides matching TRBD1. CDR1 is MNHEY, CDR2 SVGAGI, per germline. The CDR3 is 13 amino acids. V lost 4 bases and J lost 7; bases outside the gene matches: 4. CDR3 sequence (DNA): TGTGCCAGCAGTTCGACAGGGGGAAGTGGCTACACCTTC. It encodes CASSSTGGSGYTF.

The chain couples TRBV19 to TRBJ2-7; D might be TRBD2 (5 bases). CDR3 size: 15 residues. V was clipped by 5 bases and J by 3 bases, with 17 bases between them. Germline V gene lookup returns CDR1 LNHDA and CDR2 SQIVND (reference sequence). The CDR3 nucleotides are TGTGCCAGTAGTGGTACACAGCTGAGGGTCTACGAGCAGTACTTC. Encoded protein: CASSGTQLRVYEQYF.

This chain connects TRBV4-3 to TRBJ1-4, with D perhaps matching TRBD1 (6 bases). Looked up from germline, CDR1 is LGHNA and CDR2 is YSLEER. This CDR3 is built from 15 residues. V gave up 0 bases and J gave up 6 bases, with 11 bases separating them. The CDR3 sequence: CASSQESAGDEKLFF. The CDR3 DNA sequence: TGCGCCAGCAGCCAAGAATCGGCAGGGGATGAAAAACTGTTTTTT.

This chain connects TRBV30 to TRBJ2-1, with a tentative D call TRBD2 (5 bases). Between the trimmed V and J ends, which lost 2 bases and 10 bases, there was a span of 15 bases. CDR1 is GTSNPN and CDR2 is SVGIG in the germline V gene (reference sequence). The CDR3 has 13 amino acids. CDR3 in amino acids: CAWSRAPSGEQFF. The CDR3 bases are TGTGCCTGGAGTCGAGCCCCAAGCGGAGAGCAGTTCTTC.

The J gene is TRBJ1-2, the V gene TRBV28, with TRBD1 identical over 7 bases. Germline V gene sequence: CDR1 MDHEN, CDR2 SYDVKM. After removal of 3 bases from V and 1 base from J, the junction contained 5 bases not matched to a gene. This CDR3 has 15 amino acids. CDR3: CASSFGDRVNYGYTF. CDR3 DNA: TGTGCCAGCAGTTTCGGGGACAGAGTTAACTATGGCTACACCTTC.

This chain links TRBV25-1 with TRBJ2-7; 9 bases agree with TRBD1. CDR3 length: 14 amino acids. In germline, CDR1 is MGHDK, CDR2 SYGVNS. V lost 8 bases, J lost 4 bases, and 9 bases stayed unmatched. CDR3 DNA sequence: TGTGCCAGCGGCCGGACAGGGGATACGTACGAGCAGTACTTC. Its translation: CASGRTGDTYEQYF.

This clone was seen ten or more times. The V and J genes are TRBV2 and TRBJ1-2, with TRBD1 matching 9 bases. Losses at the gene ends were 1 base for V and 8 bases for J; bases not matched to a gene: 8. In germline, CDR1 is SNHLY, CDR2 FYNNEI. The CDR3 contains 15 residues. CDR3 region: CASSEGGQGIYGYTF. The CDR3 DNA reads TGTGCCAGCAGTGAAGGGGGACAGGGAATTTACGGCTACACCTTC.

The chain couples TRBV21-1 to TRBJ2-7; TRBD1, the table's D call, lacks a check against the DNA. TRBV21-1 is given as a pseudogene. This CDR3 contains 18 residues. CDR3 nucleotide sequence: TGTGCCAGCAGCAAAGCTAATTACCTTCGGGACAGGATCTACGAGCAGTACTTC. This translates into CASSKANYLRDRIYEQYF.

The chain links TRBV3-1 (or the pseudogene TRBV3-2) to TRBJ1-1; TRBD1 matches at 12 bases. Germline V gene sequence: CDR1 LGHDT, CDR2 YNNKEL (reference sequence). Unmatched junction bases numbered 5, after V lost 4 bases and J lost 5 bases. This CDR3 contains 15 residues. The CDR3 region has the DNA TGTGCCAGCAGCCCCTGGGACAGGGGGCGAACTGAAGCTTTCTTT. Its protein product is CASSPWDRGRTEAFF.

In its sample, this clone was seen a few times. In nucleotides, the CDR3 is TGTGCCAGCAGATCGACGGACAGGATTCGGGGCTACACCTTC. Amino acid sequence: CASRSTDRIRGYTF. V and J are TRBV27 and TRBJ1-2, with 7 bases matching TRBD1. This CDR3 contains 14 residues. V lost 6 bases and J lost 8; bases outside the gene matches: 12. The germline CDR1 and CDR2 sequences are MNHEY and SMNVEV (reference sequence).

The chain joins TRBV19 to TRBJ1-1, with D possibly matching TRBD1 (5 bases). V dropped 10 bases and J dropped 3 bases, with 15 bases sitting between them. CDR3 size: 13 residues. Germline loops: CDR1 LNHDA, CDR2 SQIVND (reference sequence). The CDR3 region has the DNA TGTGCCACAGGGCCAGATACAGACACTGAAGCTTTCTTT. This gives the protein CATGPDTDTEAFF.

This clone was seen a few times. This chain connects TRBV12-2 to TRBJ1-6. TRBV12-2 is labeled a pseudogene. The length of the CDR3 is 15 residues. CDR3: CASRLASRSGSPLHF. In DNA, the CDR3 is TGTGCAAGTCGCTTAGCGAGCAGGAGCGGCTCACCCCTCCACTTT.

CDR3 sequence reads: CASRIAGSSYEQYF. Written as DNA, the CDR3 is TGTGCCAGCAGAATAGCGGGTTCGTCCTACGAGCAGTACTTC. The chain is built from TRBV28 and TRBJ2-7; 7 bases are shared with TRBD2. The ends lost 6 bases at V and 1 base at J; junction bases unmatched: 6. CDR1 is MDHEN and CDR2 is SYDVKM in the germline V gene. The CDR3 length is 14 residues.

The chain couples TRBV27 to TRBJ1-1, with 7 positions matching TRBD1. J gave up 5 bases and V 2 bases, and 5 bases lay outside the gene matches. The CDR3 spans 14 residues. Germline CDR1 MNHEY, CDR2 SMNVEV (reference sequence). In DNA form, the CDR3 reads TGTGCCAGCAGTTTAAGATCAGGGGGGACTGAAGCTTTCTTT. Amino acids: CASSLRSGGTEAFF.

This chain's CDR3 is CASILLSSGAYGYTF. The CDR3 DNA reads as TGTGCCAGCATTCTCTTATCTTCAGGGGCCTATGGCTACACCTTC. V is TRBV2 and J is TRBJ1-2; D is possibly TRBD1 (6 bases). Germline V gene data show CDR1 as SNHLY and CDR2 as FYNNEI. The V end was cut by 7 bases, the J end by 4 bases, with 19 bases between. The CDR3 spans 15 residues.

This chain uses TRBV19 with TRBJ1-1; D might be TRBD1 (6 bases). The CDR3 runs to 16 residues. V was pared by 3 bases and J by 3 bases, with 17 bases between. Germline values: CDR1 LNHDA, CDR2 SQIVND (reference sequence). CDR3 in amino acids: CASSIGLDRRDTEAFF. CDR3 coding DNA: TGTGCCAGTAGTATTGGCCTAGACAGGCGGGACACTGAAGCTTTCTTT.

The chain has TRBV6-2 or TRBV6-3 and TRBJ2-1; 9 bases are a match to TRBD2. The junction had 11 bases not matched to a gene; V was cut back by 2 bases and J by 3 bases. This CDR3 is built from 18 residues. The germline V gene has CDR1 MNHEY and CDR2 SVGEGT. In DNA form, the CDR3 reads TGTGCCAGCAGTTACCGGGCCGGGACTAGCTATAACTACAATGAGCAGTTCTTC. This encodes CASSYRAGTSYNYNEQFF.

The V and J genes are TRBV7-2 and TRBJ2-7, with TRBD1 matching 8 bases. After removal of 8 bases from V and 6 bases from J, the junction contained 15 bases not matched to a gene. There are 15 residues in the CDR3. Germline V CDR1 and CDR2: SGHTA, FQGNSA. In DNA, the CDR3 is TGTGCCAGCCTCCCCCGCGGACAGGGTACTACCGAGCAGTACTTC. This sequence encodes CASLPRGQGTTEQYF.

This clone was picked up one time. The chain links TRBV9 to TRBJ1-1; D not certain. The CDR3 consists of 14 residues. Germline V gene lookup returns CDR1 SGDLS and CDR2 YYNGEE. Trimming cost V 3 bases and J 1 base, with 10 bases left between them. CDR3 in DNA: TGTGCCAGCAGCGAGTTGAGGCAGAACACTGAAGCTTTCTTT. The encoded protein is CASSELRQNTEAFF.

The chain has TRBV27 and TRBJ2-7, with a possible D match to TRBD1 (5 bases). This CDR3 contains 14 residues. Trimming took 2 bases from V and 2 from J, leaving 10 bases between them. Per the germline V gene, CDR1 is MNHEY and CDR2 is SMNVEV (reference sequence). CDR3: CASSLRGATYEQYF. The DNA for the CDR3 is TGTGCCAGCAGTTTAAGGGGCGCAACCTACGAGCAGTACTTC.

DNA for the CDR3: TGTGCCAGCAGCGTAGAACCTAGCGAGACCTACGAGCAGTACTTC. This encodes CASSVEPSETYEQYF. The chain recombines TRBV9 with TRBJ2-7, with TRBD2 as a possible D gene (6 bases). Germline V CDR1 and CDR2: SGDLS, YYNGEE. The CDR3 is 15 residues long. The V end was cut by 0 bases, the J end by 2 bases, with 12 bases between.

This clone has just one count. The chain employs TRBV18 and TRBJ1-1; TRBD1 might be the D (6 bases). In germline, CDR1 is KGHSH, CDR2 LQKENI. V lost 3 bases and J 4 bases, leaving 18 bases between the germline ends. This CDR3 contains 16 residues. For the CDR3, the DNA is TGTGCCAGCTCACCGAGAGGCGGGGGCGCGACCACTGAAGCTTTCTTT. Translation: CASSPRGGGATTEAFF. The whole variable domain, remainder taken from reference TRBV18 and TRBJ1-1, is NAGVMQNPRHLVRRRGQEARLRCSPMKGHSHVYWYRQLPEEGLKFMVYLQKENIIDESGMPKERFSAEFPKEGPSILRIQQVVRGDSAAYFCASSPRGGGATTEAFFGQGTRLTVV.

There are many counts of this clone. The chain has TRBV3-1 (or the pseudogene TRBV3-2) and TRBJ2-7, with D maybe TRBD2 (7 bases). The CDR3 has 14 amino acids. Per germline, CDR1 LGHDT and CDR2 YNNKEL (reference sequence). V was clipped by 1 base and J by 7 bases, with 14 bases between them. CDR3 DNA: TGTGCCAGCAGCCAAGCGGGGGGCCGGGGGGAGCAGTACTTC. It yields the protein CASSQAGGRGEQYF.

The table lists this clone with a count of one. The chain combines TRBV12-3 or TRBV12-4 with TRBJ2-7; tentative D call: TRBD2 (5 bases). The CDR3 runs to 12 residues. V gave up 6 bases and J gave up 12 bases, with 18 bases separating them. The chain's CDR3 is CASSVQIRDRYF. In DNA, the CDR3 is TGTGCCAGCAGCGTACAGATCCGGGATCGGTACTTC.

The V gene is TRBV9, the J gene TRBJ2-2; 9 bases match TRBD2. Germline values: CDR1 SGDLS, CDR2 YYNGEE. The ends lost 2 bases at V and 3 bases at J; junction bases unmatched: 2. The CDR3 has 15 residues. The CDR3 nucleotides read TGTGCCAGCAGCGTTACTAGCGGGCACACCGGGGAGCTGTTTTTT. It translates to CASSVTSGHTGELFF.

This clone was detected a few times. V gene TRBV20-1 combines with J gene TRBJ2-7; D may be TRBD2 (5 bases). The germline CDR1 and CDR2 sequences are DFQATT and SNEGSKA (reference sequence). The CDR3 has 11 residues. The V and J ends lost 5 bases and 3 bases respectively, with 8 bases between them. The CDR3 spells CSAHGNYEQYF. DNA for the CDR3: TGCAGTGCTCACGGGAACTACGAGCAGTACTTC.

This chain's CDR3 is CASSASSGGTEAFF. The DNA of the CDR3 is TGTGCCAGCAGCGCATCTTCAGGGGGCACTGAAGCTTTCTTT. The chain carries TRBV11-2 and TRBJ1-1; 7 bases match TRBD1. This CDR3 is built from 14 residues. Germline trimming cut 5 bases from V and 4 bases from J; bases unmatched to any gene: 7. The germline V gene encodes CDR1 SGHAT and CDR2 FQNNGV.

The rearrangement links TRBV7-3 to TRBJ2-6; no clear D gene. The CDR3 runs 14 residues. The V and J ends lost 5 bases and 7 bases respectively, with 12 bases between them. The germline V gene encodes CDR1 SGHTA and CDR2 FQGTGA. The CDR3 loop is CASSRPGGANVLTF. The CDR3 DNA is TGTGCCAGCAGCAGGCCAGGTGGAGCCAACGTCCTGACTTTC.

This sequence joins TRBV5-1 and TRBJ1-5; D unclear. The CDR3 covers 18 residues. Trimming pared 4 bases from V and 2 bases from J, leaving 22 bases between. Per germline, CDR1 SGHRS and CDR2 YFSETQ. The CDR3 reads CASSHQPQNGLGNQPQHF. Here the CDR3 DNA reads TGCGCCAGCAGCCACCAACCCCAGAACGGGTTGGGCAATCAGCCCCAGCATTTT.

This clone is a singleton in its sample. This chain links TRBV3-1 (or the pseudogene TRBV3-2) with TRBJ2-7; 7 bases map to TRBD2. Trimming took 2 bases from V and 3 from J; bases not matched to a gene: 10. The CDR3 length is 16 residues. In germline, CDR1 is LGHDT, CDR2 YNNKEL (reference sequence). The CDR3 DNA is TGTGCCAGCAGCCAATTCCCTGGGGAGCGGGGCTACGAGCAGTACTTC. It encodes CASSQFPGERGYEQYF.